This passage covers 4 T cell receptor beta chains from one sample sequenced in a study of blood T cell repertoires in COVID-19. Assay used: immunoSEQ multiplex PCR; TCRdb lists only in-frame clones, some missing. The sample lists more than 75,000 clones; 87% were seen once. The sequenced sample consisted of peripheral blood. The source is a man aged 25-45 years with acute or convalescent COVID-19.

The chain combines TRBV6-5 with TRBJ1-1; D possibly corresponds to TRBD1 (5 bases). Germline values: CDR1 MNHEY, CDR2 SVGAGI. Trimming pared 2 bases from V and 2 bases from J, leaving 15 bases between. The CDR3 length is 16 residues. As DNA, the CDR3 is TGTGCCAGCAGTTACCAGGGTCTAGGAATCAACACTGAAGCTTTCTTT. Residues: CASSYQGLGINTEAFF.

The rearrangement links TRBV19 to TRBJ2-1, with D tentatively TRBD1 (5 bases). Germline values: CDR1 LNHDA, CDR2 SQIVND (reference sequence). The CDR3 contains 17 residues. Trimming shortened V by 3 bases and J by 4 bases, and 19 bases separated the two germline ends. The CDR3 DNA reads TGTGCCAGTAGTATCGAGCCGGCAGGGATTGGATACAATGAGCAGTTCTTC. It encodes CASSIEPAGIGYNEQFF.

The chain carries TRBV19 and TRBJ2-3, with 8 bases aligning to TRBD1. CDR3 length equals 12 residues. J lost 14 bases, V lost 4 bases, and 8 bases had no gene match. CDR1 and CDR2 from the germline V gene are LNHDA and SQIVND (reference sequence). The CDR3 DNA reads as TGTGCCAGTAGTACTCGACAGGGGTTTGGGTATTTT. It is translated as CASSTRQGFGYF.

The rearrangement links TRBV6-2 or TRBV6-3 to TRBJ1-2; D might be TRBD1 (6 bases). The CDR3 consists of 16 residues. Trimming took off 2 bases at V and 6 bases at J, with 19 bases between the two ends. Germline V gene sequence: CDR1 MNHEY, CDR2 SVGEGT. CDR3 loop: CASSYPLLLQGHGYTF. Written as DNA, the CDR3 is TGTGCCAGCAGTTACCCGCTCTTGTTACAGGGACATGGCTACACCTTC.